These 8 T cell receptor beta chains came from one sample sequenced in a study of CD8 T cells in Susac syndrome. It was with random hexamers that roughly 0.45 to 1 ug RNA was reverse transcribed. Each CDR3 protein is one row after TCRdb ran MiXCR on the immunoSEQ multiplex PCR reads. The data show 95,000 to 150,000 distinct CDR3 sequences, with approximately 96% seen just once and 0.087% held by the top ten. The material sequenced was CD4+ T cells from PBMCs. Receptor source: a human donor in good health.

The chain employs TRBV2 and TRBJ1-1, with TRBD1 matching over 9 bases. CDR1 is SNHLY, CDR2 FYNNEI, per germline. The CDR3 has 13 amino acids. V gave up 6 bases and J gave up 5 bases; unmatched junction bases: 4. CDR3 nucleotides: TGTGCCAGCAGGGACAGGGGAGGTACTGAAGCTTTCTTT. Protein sequence: CASRDRGGTEAFF.

This chain connects TRBV5-4 to TRBJ2-3, with D perhaps given as TRBD1 or TRBD2 (5 bases each). CDR1 and CDR2 (germline): SGHNT, YYREEE (reference sequence). V shed 0 bases and J shed 4 bases, with 9 bases lying between them. The CDR3 spans 14 residues. CDR3 in amino acids: CASSLAVGADTQYF. CDR3 nucleotides: TGTGCCAGCAGCTTGGCGGTGGGGGCAGATACGCAGTATTTT.

The chain uses TRBV20-1 and TRBJ1-1; maybe TRBD1 (5 bases). V dropped 8 bases and J dropped 4 bases, with 17 bases sitting between them. CDR1 is DFQATT, CDR2 SNEGSKA, per germline (reference sequence). The length of the CDR3 is 13 residues. The CDR3 region has the DNA TGCAGTTCCGAGGGACCCAGCGGCACTGAAGCTTTCTTT. It encodes CSSEGPSGTEAFF.

The rearrangement links TRBV20-1 to TRBJ1-3; no clear D gene. CDR1 is DFQATT and CDR2 is SNEGSKA in the germline V gene (reference sequence). This CDR3 is built from 15 residues. V was clipped by 0 bases and J by 2 bases, with 11 bases between them. The CDR3 reads CSARDRRVPGNTIYF. The DNA of the CDR3 is TGCAGTGCTAGAGATCGTAGGGTTCCTGGAAACACCATATATTTT.

The V call is TRBV5-1, the J call TRBJ1-3; 9 bases agree with TRBD1. This CDR3 has 14 amino acids. Germline trimming cut 4 bases from V and 4 bases from J; bases unmatched to any gene: 3. CDR1 is SGHRS and CDR2 is YFSETQ in the germline V gene. CDR3 protein: CASSNTGGGNTIYF. As DNA, the CDR3 is TGCGCCAGCAGCAATACAGGGGGCGGAAACACCATATATTTT.

This clonotype was counted once. The chain joins TRBV6-5 to TRBJ2-7; TRBD2 matches 7 bases. Unmatched junction bases numbered 5, after V lost 0 bases and J lost 6 bases. This CDR3 is 14 amino acids long. Germline V gene data show CDR1 as MNHEY and CDR2 as SVGAGI. CDR3 sequence: CASSYSGREGEQYF. The CDR3 nucleotides read TGTGCCAGCAGTTACTCGGGCAGGGAGGGCGAGCAGTACTTC.

The chain is built from TRBV23-1 and TRBJ1-1; 7 bases fit TRBD1. TRBV23-1 is treated as an ORF (open reading frame) with a function not yet certain. V lost 0 bases to trimming and J lost 5 bases; unmatched junction nucleotides: 15. The CDR3 has 18 residues. The CDR3 here is CASSQSTADRSRGTEAFF. DNA for the CDR3: TGCGCCAGCAGTCAATCCACTGCCGATCGGTCCAGGGGGACTGAAGCTTTCTTT.

The chain uses TRBV30 and TRBJ1-2; D uncertain. CDR3 length: 15 residues. V shed 5 bases and J shed 4 bases, with 20 bases lying between them. Germline loops: CDR1 GTSNPN, CDR2 SVGIG (reference sequence). CDR3 loop: CAWDHSPPVRYGYTF. The CDR3, as DNA: TGTGCCTGGGACCATAGCCCCCCGGTCCGCTATGGCTACACCTTC.